This T cell receptor beta chain originates from a study of cytomegalovirus exposure and HLA in healthy donors (dated by TCRdb to about 2017). The study in broad terms: According to a later analysis, the 120 or so validation repertoires were produced on the same platform as the roughly 700 repertoires of the first cohort. The study combined high-throughput TCR immunosequencing, statistical association of individual TCRs with disease status, and machine learning to predict cytomegalovirus infection status. Besides the first cohort of around 700 subjects, a separate validation cohort made up of roughly 130 different subjects was used. The study was designed to test whether signatures of past pathogen exposure could be identified by cataloging public T cell receptors.

The donors were included in the validation cohort of some 120 subjects, a group kept apart from the approximately 670-subject first cohort. The germline V gene yields SQVTM for CDR1 and ANQGSEA for CDR2. V and J lose 1 base and 0 bases, and a span of 6 bases separates them. The CDR3 measures 14 amino acids from cysteine to phenylalanine. Solely the CDR3 DNA is kept, with 42 bases framed from the first base. General study outcomes and caveats: Most TCR sequences were observed very rarely across donors, whereas some public TCRs were present in many individuals. In a later analysis, TCRs clustered in the first cohort were found to also tend to co-occur in the roughly 130 validation repertoires, with approximately 95% of cluster scores above 0. The study listed 164 TCR beta chains as associated with cytomegalovirus. It was suggested by the authors that the approach could potentially be generalized to other disease states and immunological phenotypes. Cytomegalovirus status was reported to be diagnosed by the classifier with high specificity and sensitivity in both the original and validation cohorts. The validation cohort had no HLA typing available for a later analysis, so co-occurrence within that cohort was assessed over all 120 or so repertoires. In vitro tests confirmed that three of the cytomegalovirus-associated TCR beta chains recognize cytomegalovirus antigens.

With respect to this clone: Its antigen is currently not known. It has no much larger one-base neighbor in the sample; base qualities were not kept.

The library came from the immunoSEQ multiplex PCR assay. The study's processing was this. To diagnose cytomegalovirus status from the catalog of TCR beta chain sequences, a statistical classification framework was built. Held by TCRdb, this immuneACCESS table contains in-frame sequences only and omits some clones. Under half of the omission traces to an unresolved V gene where checked; the cause of the rest is unknown. V and J calls and clone size are as listed in that table; D and trimming were resolved from the DNA. In this sample the table shows about 150,000 clones, approximately 90% of which occur a single time. The ten largest clones capture 4.5% to 5.5% of the sample.

Sequenced: PBMCs. This TCR was sampled from a man aged 18 to 35 in good health and CMV-seropositive. In this chain, TRBV29-1 is recombined with TRBJ2-2; the D gene cannot be resolved reliably. The DNA is TGCAGCGTTGAAGTGTCCACGAACACCGGGGAGCTGTTTTTT. Translated, it reads CSVEVSTNTGELFF.